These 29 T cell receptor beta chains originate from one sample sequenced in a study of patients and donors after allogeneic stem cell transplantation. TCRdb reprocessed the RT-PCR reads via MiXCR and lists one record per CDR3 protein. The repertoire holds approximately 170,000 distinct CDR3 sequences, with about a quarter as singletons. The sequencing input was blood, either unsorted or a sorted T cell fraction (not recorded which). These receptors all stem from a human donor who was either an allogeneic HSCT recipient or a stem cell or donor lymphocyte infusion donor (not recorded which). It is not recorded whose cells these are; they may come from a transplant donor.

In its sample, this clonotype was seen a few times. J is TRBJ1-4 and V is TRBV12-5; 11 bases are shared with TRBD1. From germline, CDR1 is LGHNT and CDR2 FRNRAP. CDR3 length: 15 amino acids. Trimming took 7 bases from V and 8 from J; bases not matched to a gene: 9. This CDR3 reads CASATRTGGREKLFF. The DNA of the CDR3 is TGTGCTAGTGCTACCCGGACAGGGGGCCGGGAAAAACTGTTTTTT.

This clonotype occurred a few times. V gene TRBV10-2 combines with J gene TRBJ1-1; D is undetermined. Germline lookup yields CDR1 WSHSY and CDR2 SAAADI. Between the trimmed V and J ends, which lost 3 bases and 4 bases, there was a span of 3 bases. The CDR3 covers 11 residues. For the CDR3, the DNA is TGCGCCAGCAGTGACTTCACTGAAGCTTTCTTT. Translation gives CASSDFTEAFF.

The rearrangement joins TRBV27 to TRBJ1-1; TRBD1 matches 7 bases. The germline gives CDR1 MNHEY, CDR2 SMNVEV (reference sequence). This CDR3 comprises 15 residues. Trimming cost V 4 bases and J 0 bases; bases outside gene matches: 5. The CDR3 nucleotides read TGTGCCAGCAGTTGGGGGACAGACATGAACACTGAAGCTTTCTTT. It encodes CASSWGTDMNTEAFF.

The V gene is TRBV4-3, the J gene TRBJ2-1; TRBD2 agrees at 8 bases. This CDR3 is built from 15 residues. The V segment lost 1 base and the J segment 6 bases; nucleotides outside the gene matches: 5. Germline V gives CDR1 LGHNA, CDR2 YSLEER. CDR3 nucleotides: TGCGCCAGCAGCCAAGTTTTAGCGGGAATCAATGAGCAGTTCTTC. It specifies CASSQVLAGINEQFF.

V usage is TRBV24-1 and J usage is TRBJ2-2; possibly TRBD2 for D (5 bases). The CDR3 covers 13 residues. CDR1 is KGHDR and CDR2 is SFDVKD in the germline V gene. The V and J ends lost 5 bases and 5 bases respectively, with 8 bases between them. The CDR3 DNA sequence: TGTGCCACCAGTGCCTCGGGGACCGGGGAGCTGTTTTTT. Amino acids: CATSASGTGELFF.

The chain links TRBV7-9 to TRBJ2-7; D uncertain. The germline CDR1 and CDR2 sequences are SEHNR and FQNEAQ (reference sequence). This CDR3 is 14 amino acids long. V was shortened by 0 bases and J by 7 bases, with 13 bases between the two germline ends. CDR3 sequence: CASSLALDSREQYF. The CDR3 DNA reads TGTGCCAGCAGCTTAGCGTTAGACTCGAGGGAGCAGTACTTC.

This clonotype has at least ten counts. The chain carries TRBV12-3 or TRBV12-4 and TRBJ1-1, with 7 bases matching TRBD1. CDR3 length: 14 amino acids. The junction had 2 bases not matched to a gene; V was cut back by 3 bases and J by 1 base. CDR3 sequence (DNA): TGTGCCAGCAGTTTTCAGGGGGGGAACACTGAAGCTTTCTTT. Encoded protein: CASSFQGGNTEAFF.

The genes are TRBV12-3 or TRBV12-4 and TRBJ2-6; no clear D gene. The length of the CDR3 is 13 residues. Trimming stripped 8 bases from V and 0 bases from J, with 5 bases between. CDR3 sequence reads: CASGLSGANVLTF. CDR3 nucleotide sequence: TGTGCCAGCGGGCTCTCTGGGGCCAACGTCCTGACTTTC.

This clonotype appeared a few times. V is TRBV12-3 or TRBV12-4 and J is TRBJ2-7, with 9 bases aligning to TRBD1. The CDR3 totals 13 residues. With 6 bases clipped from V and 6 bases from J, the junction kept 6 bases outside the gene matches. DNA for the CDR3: TGTGCCAGCAGCAGGGACAGGGCAATCGAGCAGTACTTC. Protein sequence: CASSRDRAIEQYF.

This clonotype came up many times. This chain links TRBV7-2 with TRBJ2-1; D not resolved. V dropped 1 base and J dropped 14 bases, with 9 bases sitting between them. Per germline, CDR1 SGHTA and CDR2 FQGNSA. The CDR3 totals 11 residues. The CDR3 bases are TGTGCCAGCAGCTTAGATGGCCGCGAGTTCTTC. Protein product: CASSLDGREFF.

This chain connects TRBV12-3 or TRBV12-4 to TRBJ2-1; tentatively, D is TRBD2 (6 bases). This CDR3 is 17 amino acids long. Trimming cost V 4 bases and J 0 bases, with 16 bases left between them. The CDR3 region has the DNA TGTGCCAGCAGTTCCCGGTTGCGACTAGACTCCTACAATGAGCAGTTCTTC. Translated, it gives CASSSRLRLDSYNEQFF.

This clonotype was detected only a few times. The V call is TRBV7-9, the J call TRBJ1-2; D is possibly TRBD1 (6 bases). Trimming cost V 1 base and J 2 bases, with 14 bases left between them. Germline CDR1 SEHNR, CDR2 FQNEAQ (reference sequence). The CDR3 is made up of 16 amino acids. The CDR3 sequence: CASSLGDRTGNYGYTF. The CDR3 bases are TGTGCCAGCAGCTTAGGGGATAGAACAGGGAACTATGGCTACACCTTC.

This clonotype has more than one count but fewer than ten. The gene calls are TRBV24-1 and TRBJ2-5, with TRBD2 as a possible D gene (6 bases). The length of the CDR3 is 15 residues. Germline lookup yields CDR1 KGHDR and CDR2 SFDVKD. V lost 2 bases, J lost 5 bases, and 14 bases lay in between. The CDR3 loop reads CATSDSGPAGETQYF. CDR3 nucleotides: TGTGCCACCAGTGATTCGGGACCGGCGGGGGAGACCCAGTACTTC.

The CDR3 coding sequence is TGTGCCAGCAGTTACGAGGGCCCTACGGGGAATGAGCAGTTCTTC. It specifies CASSYEGPTGNEQFF. This chain uses TRBV6-5 with TRBJ2-1; tentative D call: TRBD2 (5 bases). From germline, CDR1 is MNHEY and CDR2 SVGAGI. With 2 bases removed from V and 7 bases from J, the gap between germline ends came to 15 bases. The CDR3 is 15 residues long.

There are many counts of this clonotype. The DNA of the CDR3 is TGTGCCAGCAGCCCGAACACAAATAGCAATCAGCCCCAGCATTTT. Translation: CASSPNTNSNQPQHF. This chain joins TRBV7-8 and TRBJ1-5; no firm D call. Germline values: CDR1 SGHVS, CDR2 FQNEAQ. Trimming cost V 5 bases and J 0 bases, with 11 bases left between them. This CDR3 is built from 15 residues.

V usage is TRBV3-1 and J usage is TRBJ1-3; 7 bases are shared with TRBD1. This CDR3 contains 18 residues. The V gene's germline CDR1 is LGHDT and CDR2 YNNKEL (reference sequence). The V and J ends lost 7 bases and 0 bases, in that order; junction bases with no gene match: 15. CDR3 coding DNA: TGTGCCAGCACCATGGGGGTACAGGGGTTCTCCTCTGGAAACACCATATATTTT. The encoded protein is CASTMGVQGFSSGNTIYF.

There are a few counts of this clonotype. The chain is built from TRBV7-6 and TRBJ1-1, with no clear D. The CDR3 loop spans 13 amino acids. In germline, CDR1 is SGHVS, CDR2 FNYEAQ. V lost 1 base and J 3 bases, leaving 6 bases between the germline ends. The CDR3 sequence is CASSLDDHTEAFF. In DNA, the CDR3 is TGTGCCAGCAGCTTAGATGATCACACTGAAGCTTTCTTT. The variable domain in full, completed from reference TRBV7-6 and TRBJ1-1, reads GAGVSQSPRYKVTKRGQDVALRCDPISGHVSLYWYRQALGQGPEFLTYFNYEAQQDKSGLPNDRFSAERPEGSISTLTIQRTEQRDSAMYRCASSLDDHTEAFFGQGTRLTVV.

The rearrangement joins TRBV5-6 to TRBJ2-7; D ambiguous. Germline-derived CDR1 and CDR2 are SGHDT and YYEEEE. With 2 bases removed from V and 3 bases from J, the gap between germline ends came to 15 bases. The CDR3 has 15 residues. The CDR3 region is CASSFETEAHYEQYF. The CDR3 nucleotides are TGTGCCAGCAGCTTTGAAACAGAGGCCCACTACGAGCAGTACTTC.

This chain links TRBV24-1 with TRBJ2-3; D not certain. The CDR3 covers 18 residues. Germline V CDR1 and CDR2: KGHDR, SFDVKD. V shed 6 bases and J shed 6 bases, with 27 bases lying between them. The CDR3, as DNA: TGTGCCACCAGTCACAGCGACTCTCAAAGTTTAGGGCCGGATACGCAGTATTTT. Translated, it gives CATSHSDSQSLGPDTQYF.

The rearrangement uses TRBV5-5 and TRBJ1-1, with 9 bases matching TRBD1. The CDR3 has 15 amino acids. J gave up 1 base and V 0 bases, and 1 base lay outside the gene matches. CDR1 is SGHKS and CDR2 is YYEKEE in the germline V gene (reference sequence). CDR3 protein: CASSLVGQGNTEAFF. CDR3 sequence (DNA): TGTGCCAGCAGCTTGGTGGGACAGGGGAACACTGAAGCTTTCTTT. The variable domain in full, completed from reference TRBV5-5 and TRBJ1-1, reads DAGVTQSPTHLIKTRGQQVTLRCSPISGHKSVSWYQQVLGQGPQFIFQYYEKEERGRGNFPDRFSARQFPNYSSELNVNALLLGDSALYLCASSLVGQGNTEAFFGQGTRLTVV.

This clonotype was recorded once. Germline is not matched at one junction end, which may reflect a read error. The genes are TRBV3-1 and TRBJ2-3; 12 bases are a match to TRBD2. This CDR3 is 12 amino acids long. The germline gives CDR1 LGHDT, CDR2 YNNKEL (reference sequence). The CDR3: CASSYLAGGPIF. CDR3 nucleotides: TGTGCCAGCAGCTACCTAGCGGGAGGGCCCATTTTT.

The CDR3 DNA follows: TGTGCCAGCAGCTTAGGGCTGGGCCTGAACACTGAAGCTTTCTTT. Its translation: CASSLGLGLNTEAFF. V gene TRBV7-9 combines with J gene TRBJ1-1; no clear D gene. The V end was cut by 1 base, the J end by 0 bases, with 9 bases between. The CDR3 extends over 15 amino acids. CDR1 SEHNR and CDR2 FQNEAQ come from the germline V gene (reference sequence).

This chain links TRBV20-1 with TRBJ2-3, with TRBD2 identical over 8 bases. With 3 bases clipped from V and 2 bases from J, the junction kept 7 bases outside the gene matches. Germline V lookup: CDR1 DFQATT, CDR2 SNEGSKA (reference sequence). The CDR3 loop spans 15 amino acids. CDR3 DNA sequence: TGCAGTGCTAGTAGGGCTAGCGGGTTCACAGATACGCAGTATTTT. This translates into CSASRASGFTDTQYF.

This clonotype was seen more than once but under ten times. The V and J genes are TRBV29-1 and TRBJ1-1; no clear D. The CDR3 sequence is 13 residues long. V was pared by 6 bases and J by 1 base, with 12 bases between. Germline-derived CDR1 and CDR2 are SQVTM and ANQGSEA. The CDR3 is CSVAGTSNTEAFF. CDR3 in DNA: TGCAGCGTGGCAGGTACTTCGAACACTGAAGCTTTCTTT.

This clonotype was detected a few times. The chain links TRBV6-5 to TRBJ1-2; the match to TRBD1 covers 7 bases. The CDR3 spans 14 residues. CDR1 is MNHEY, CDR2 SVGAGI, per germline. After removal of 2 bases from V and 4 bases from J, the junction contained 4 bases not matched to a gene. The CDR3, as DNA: TGTGCCAGCAGTTACGGTGGGACAGCCTATGGCTACACCTTC. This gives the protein CASSYGGTAYGYTF.

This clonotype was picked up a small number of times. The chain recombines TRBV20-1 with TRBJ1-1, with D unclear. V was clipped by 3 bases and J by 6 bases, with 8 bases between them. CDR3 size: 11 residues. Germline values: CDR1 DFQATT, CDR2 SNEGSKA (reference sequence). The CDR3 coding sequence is TGCAGTGCTAGTTGGGGATCTGAAGCTTTCTTT. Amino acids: CSASWGSEAFF.

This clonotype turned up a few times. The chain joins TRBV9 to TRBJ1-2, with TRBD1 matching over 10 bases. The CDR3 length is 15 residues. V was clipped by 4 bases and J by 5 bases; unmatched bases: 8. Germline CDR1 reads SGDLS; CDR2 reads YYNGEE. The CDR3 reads CASSPGQGSGYGYTF. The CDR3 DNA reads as TGTGCCAGCAGCCCGGGACAGGGGAGTGGATATGGCTACACCTTC.

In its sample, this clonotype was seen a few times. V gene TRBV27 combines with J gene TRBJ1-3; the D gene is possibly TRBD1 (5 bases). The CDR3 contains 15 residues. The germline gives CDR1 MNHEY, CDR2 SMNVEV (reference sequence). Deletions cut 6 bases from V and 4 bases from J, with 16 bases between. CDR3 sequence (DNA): TGTGCCAGCAGCCCCCGGGGGTCAGGGGGAAACACCATATATTTT. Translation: CASSPRGSGGNTIYF.

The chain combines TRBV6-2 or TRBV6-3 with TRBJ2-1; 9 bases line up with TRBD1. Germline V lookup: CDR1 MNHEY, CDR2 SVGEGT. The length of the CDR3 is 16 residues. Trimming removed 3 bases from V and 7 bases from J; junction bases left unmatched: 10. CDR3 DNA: TGTGCCAGCAGTTATCCACAGGGGGCAGCTAAAAATGAGCAGTTCTTC. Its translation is CASSYPQGAAKNEQFF.